Sequencing of this T cell receptor beta chain was carried out in a study of cytomegalovirus exposure and HLA in healthy donors. PCR used 60 Vbeta primers and 13 Jbeta primers. Sequencing used immunoSEQ multiplex PCR; TCRdb keeps in-frame clones, though not all of them. The sample holds around 150,000 clones, around 60% seen once. Study-wide points: A previous analysis found most TCR beta V segments productive roughly 90% or roughly 30% of the time.

The CDR3 contains 14 residues. The V gene end was trimmed by 1 base and the J gene end by 6 bases; junction bases not matched to a gene: 3. CDR1 SGHTA and CDR2 FQGNSA come from the germline V gene. As regards this clone: The antigen is not known.

The receptor was derived from a woman in her sixties or seventies in good health and CMV-seropositive. Input material: PBMCs. V is TRBV7-2 and J is TRBJ1-5, with 7 bases that match TRBD1. In DNA form, the CDR3 reads TGTGCCAGCAGCTTAGGACAGGGCACTCAGCCCCAGCATTTT. As protein: CASSLGQGTQPQHF.